The clone carrying this T cell receptor (beta chain) was seen only once. The sample originates from a study of shared clonotypes between healthy human individuals. The CDR3 has 13 residues. The V gene's germline CDR1 is MNHEY and CDR2 SVGAGI. Trimming left V 8 bases short and J 3 bases short, with 14 bases between. Per sorted-subset replicate PCR, input was 150 to 250 ng DNA, representing roughly 29,000 T cell genomes. Clones were sequenced by immunoSEQ multiplex PCR, and TCRdb holds only the in-frame ones, with some missing. The sample carries 2,500,000 or so clones, around 93% recorded once. The sample comprised naive CD4+ T cells from PBMCs. The subset: CD45RA+ positively selected. This TCR was recovered from a man younger than 35 in good health. Some clones in this sample may be carry-over from other donors' samples. This chain uses TRBV6-5 with TRBJ2-7; no firm D call. This chain's CDR3 is CASGERARYEQYF. CDR3 DNA: TGTGCCAGCGGGGAAAGGGCTCGCTACGAGCAGTACTTC.